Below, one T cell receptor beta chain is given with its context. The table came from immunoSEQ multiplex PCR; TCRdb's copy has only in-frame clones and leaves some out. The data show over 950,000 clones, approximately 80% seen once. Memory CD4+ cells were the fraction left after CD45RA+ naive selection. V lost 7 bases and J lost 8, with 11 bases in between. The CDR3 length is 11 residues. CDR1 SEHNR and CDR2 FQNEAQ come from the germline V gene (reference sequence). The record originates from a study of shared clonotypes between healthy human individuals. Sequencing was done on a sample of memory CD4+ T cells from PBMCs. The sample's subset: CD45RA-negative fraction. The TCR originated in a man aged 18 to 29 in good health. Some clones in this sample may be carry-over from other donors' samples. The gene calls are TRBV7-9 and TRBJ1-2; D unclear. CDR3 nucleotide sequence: TGTGCCAGCAACGGCCCCGGGGGCTACACCTTC. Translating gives CASNGPGGYTF.